Below are 10 T cell receptor beta chains sequenced from a single sample in a study of human T cells and chemical hapten exposure. One entry per CDR3 protein results from TCRdb running MiXCR on the RACE reads. The sample lists more than 100,000 distinct CDR3 sequences, roughly an eighth occurring once. The time point: patch test 1, 2 weeks after DPC sensitization. Treatment reported: therapeutic diphenylcyclopropenone sensitization with weekly scalp DPC. This specimen consisted of whole blood, obtained in connection with sensitization to the hapten diphenylcyclopropenone (DPC). These receptors were obtained from a man between 18 and 29 years old with alopecia areata. Some clones in this sample may be carry-over from other donors' samples.

As to this clonotype: This may stem from a read error, because a much larger clone lies one nucleotide away. The chain combines TRBV6-6 with TRBJ2-5, with D possibly matching TRBD1 (5 bases). This CDR3 spans 18 amino acids. CDR1 MNHNY and CDR2 SVGAGI come from the germline V gene (reference sequence). Trimming removed 5 bases at V and 3 bases at J, with 25 bases between. As DNA, the CDR3 is TGTGCCAGCAGTGCCGGGCTTTCGTGCTTTAGCAGGGAAGAGACCCAGTACTTC. The encoded protein is CASSAGLSCFSREETQYF.

This clonotype was counted only a few times. The chain couples TRBV29-1 to TRBJ2-1; D is perhaps TRBD1 (5 bases). Germline CDR1 and CDR2: SQVTM and ANQGSEA. Trimming stripped 6 bases from V and 1 base from J, with 13 bases between. The CDR3 loop spans 14 amino acids. In DNA form, the CDR3 reads TGCAGCGTCCCGACAGTTATGTCCTACAATGAGCAGTTCTTC. Translation gives CSVPTVMSYNEQFF.

This clonotype was observed a few times. The chain carries TRBV9 and TRBJ1-1; D gene uncertain. CDR1 is SGDLS, CDR2 YYNGEE, per germline. V was pared by 2 bases and J by 0 bases, with 8 bases between. This CDR3 has 14 residues. CDR3 bases: TGTGCCAGCAGCGTGGACCACCTGAACACTGAAGCTTTCTTT. It encodes CASSVDHLNTEAFF.

The chain is built from TRBV10-3 and TRBJ1-5; D is unresolved. The CDR3 totals 12 residues. Germline CDR1 is ENHRY and CDR2 is SYGVKD. The germline V and J ends were trimmed by 3 bases and 4 bases, with 4 bases remaining between them. The CDR3 is CAISDGNQPQHF. The CDR3 nucleotides read TGTGCCATCAGTGACGGGAATCAGCCCCAGCATTTT.

This clonotype was recorded many times. The rearrangement joins TRBV7-6 to TRBJ2-3, with D perhaps TRBD2 (5 bases). The germline V and J ends were trimmed by 4 bases and 0 bases, with 8 bases remaining between them. The CDR3 has 14 residues. Germline lookup yields CDR1 SGHVS and CDR2 FNYEAQ. CDR3 sequence reads: CASSSRTSTDTQYF. CDR3 bases: TGTGCCAGCAGCTCCAGGACTAGCACAGATACGCAGTATTTT.

This chain links TRBV6-2 or TRBV6-3 with TRBJ1-5; TRBD1 matches 10 bases. The J segment lost 5 bases and the V segment lost 5 bases, leaving 9 bases of the junction unmatched. CDR3 length equals 16 residues. The V gene's germline CDR1 is MNHEY and CDR2 SVGEGT. The CDR3, as DNA: TGTGCCAGCAGTCGCCGGACAGGGGGAAAATATCAGCCCCAGCATTTT. Translating it yields CASSRRTGGKYQPQHF.

The chain links TRBV11-2 to TRBJ2-5; 9 nucleotides agree with TRBD2. Germline CDR1 SGHAT, CDR2 FQNNGV. This CDR3 contains 15 residues. V was clipped by 1 base and J by 4 bases; unmatched bases: 4. The CDR3 sequence is CASSLGAGGRETQYF. The CDR3 nucleotides are TGTGCCAGCAGCTTAGGAGCGGGGGGAAGAGAGACCCAGTACTTC.

This clonotype was detected ten times or more. V is TRBV7-2 and J is TRBJ2-2; D is perhaps TRBD2 (5 bases). V lost 5 bases, J lost 4 bases, and 8 bases lay in between. There are 13 residues in the CDR3. Looked up from germline, CDR1 is SGHTA and CDR2 is FQGNSA. CDR3 coding DNA: TGTGCCAGCAGCGCCCGGGGCACCGGGGAGCTGTTTTTT. This codes for CASSARGTGELFF. Variable domain in full (rest from reference TRBV7-2 and TRBJ2-2): GAGVSQSPSNKVTEKGKDVELRCDPISGHTALYWYRQSLGQGLEFLIYFQGNSAPDKSGLPSDRFSAERTGGSVSTLTIQRTQQEDSAVYLCASSARGTGELFFGEGSRLTVL.

The chain couples TRBV5-4 to TRBJ2-7; TRBD2 matches 12 bases. Germline V lookup: CDR1 SGHNT, CDR2 YYREEE (reference sequence). V shed 4 bases and J 4 bases; nucleotides not matched to a gene: 6. This CDR3 comprises 15 residues. The CDR3 DNA follows: TGTGCCAGCAGCCTGAGGACTAGCGGGGTATACGAGCAGTACTTC. Amino acid sequence: CASSLRTSGVYEQYF.

The chain uses TRBV7-9 and TRBJ2-5; perhaps TRBD2 as D (5 bases). Germline assignment: CDR1 SEHNR and CDR2 FQNEAQ (reference sequence). Trimming cost V 1 base and J 1 base, with 13 bases left between them. The CDR3 sequence is 16 residues long. CDR3 amino acids: CASSLVWGGGQETQYF. The CDR3 nucleotides read TGTGCCAGCAGCTTAGTATGGGGTGGAGGCCAAGAGACCCAGTACTTC.